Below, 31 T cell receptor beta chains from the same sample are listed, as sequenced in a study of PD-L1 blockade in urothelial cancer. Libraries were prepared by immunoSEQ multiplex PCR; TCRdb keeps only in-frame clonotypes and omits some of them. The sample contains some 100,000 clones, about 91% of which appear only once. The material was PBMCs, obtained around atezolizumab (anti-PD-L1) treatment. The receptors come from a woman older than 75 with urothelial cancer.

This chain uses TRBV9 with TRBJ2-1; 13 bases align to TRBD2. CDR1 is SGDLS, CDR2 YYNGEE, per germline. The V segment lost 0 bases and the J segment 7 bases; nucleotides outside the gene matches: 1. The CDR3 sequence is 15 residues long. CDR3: CASSVGGLAGNEQFF. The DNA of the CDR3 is TGTGCCAGCAGCGTAGGGGGACTAGCGGGGAATGAGCAGTTCTTC.

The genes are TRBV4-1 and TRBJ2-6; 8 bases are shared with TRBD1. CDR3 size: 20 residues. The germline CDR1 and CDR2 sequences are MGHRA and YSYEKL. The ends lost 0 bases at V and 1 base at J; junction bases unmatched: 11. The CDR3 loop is CASSQDLGQGAASGANVLTF. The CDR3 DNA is TGCGCCAGCAGCCAAGATCTCGGGCAGGGGGCGGCTTCTGGGGCCAACGTCCTGACTTTC.

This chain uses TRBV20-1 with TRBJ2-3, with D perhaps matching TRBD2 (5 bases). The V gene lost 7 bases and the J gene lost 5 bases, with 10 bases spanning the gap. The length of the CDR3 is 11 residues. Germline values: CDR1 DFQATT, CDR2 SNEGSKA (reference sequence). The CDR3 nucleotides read TGCAGTGGGATACGGGGAGATACGCAGTATTTT. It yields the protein CSGIRGDTQYF.

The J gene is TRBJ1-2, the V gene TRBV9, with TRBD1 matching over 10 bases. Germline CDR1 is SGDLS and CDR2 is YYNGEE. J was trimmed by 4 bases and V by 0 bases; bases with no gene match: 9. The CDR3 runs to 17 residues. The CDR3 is CASSVGTGGSGSYGYTF. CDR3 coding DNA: TGTGCCAGCAGCGTAGGGACAGGGGGGTCCGGTTCCTATGGCTACACCTTC.

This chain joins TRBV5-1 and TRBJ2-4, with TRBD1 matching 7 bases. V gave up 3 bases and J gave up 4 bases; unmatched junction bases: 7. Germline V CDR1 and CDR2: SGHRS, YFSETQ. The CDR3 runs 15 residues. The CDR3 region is CASSSWGTEKNIQYF. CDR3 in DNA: TGCGCCAGCAGCTCCTGGGGGACAGAAAAAAACATTCAGTACTTC.

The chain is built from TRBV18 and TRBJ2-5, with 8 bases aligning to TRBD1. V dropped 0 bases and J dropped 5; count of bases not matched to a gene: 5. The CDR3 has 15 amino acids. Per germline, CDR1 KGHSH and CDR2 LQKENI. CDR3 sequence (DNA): TGTGCCAGCTCACCACCAGGGACAGGATGGGAGACCCAGTACTTC. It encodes CASSPPGTGWETQYF.

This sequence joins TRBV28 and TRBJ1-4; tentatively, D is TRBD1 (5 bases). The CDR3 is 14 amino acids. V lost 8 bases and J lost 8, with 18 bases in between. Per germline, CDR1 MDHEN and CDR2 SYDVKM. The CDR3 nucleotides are TGTGCCAGCGGCAGACAGCCCCAGTGGGAAAAACTGTTTTTT. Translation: CASGRQPQWEKLFF.

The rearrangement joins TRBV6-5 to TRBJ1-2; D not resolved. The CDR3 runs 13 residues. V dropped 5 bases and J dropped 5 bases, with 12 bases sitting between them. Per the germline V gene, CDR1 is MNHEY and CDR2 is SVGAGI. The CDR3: CASSVTGEYGYTF. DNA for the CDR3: TGTGCCAGCAGTGTTACCGGGGAGTATGGCTACACCTTC.

CDR3 sequence (DNA): TGTGCCAGCAGCGGACTAGGGGTGGCGAACACCGGGGAGCTGTTTTTT. This translates into CASSGLGVANTGELFF. The chain combines TRBV5-5 with TRBJ2-2; 7 nucleotides match TRBD2. CDR3 length equals 16 residues. Germline values: CDR1 SGHKS, CDR2 YYEKEE (reference sequence). J lost 0 bases, V lost 4 bases, and 6 bases had no gene match.

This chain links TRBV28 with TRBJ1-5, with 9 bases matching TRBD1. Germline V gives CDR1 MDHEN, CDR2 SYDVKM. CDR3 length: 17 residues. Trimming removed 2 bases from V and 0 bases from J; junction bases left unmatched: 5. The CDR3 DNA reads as TGTGCCAGCAGTTTAAGGACAGGGGCCAATAGCAATCAGCCCCAGCATTTT. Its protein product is CASSLRTGANSNQPQHF.

This chain's CDR3 is CASSFSLSNQPQHF. The CDR3 nucleotides read TGTGCCAGCAGTTTTTCCCTTTCCAATCAGCCCCAGCATTTT. This chain uses TRBV27 with TRBJ1-5; D is ambiguous. The V gene's germline CDR1 is MNHEY and CDR2 SMNVEV (reference sequence). The V and J ends lost 3 bases and 3 bases respectively, with 9 bases between them. The CDR3 totals 14 residues.

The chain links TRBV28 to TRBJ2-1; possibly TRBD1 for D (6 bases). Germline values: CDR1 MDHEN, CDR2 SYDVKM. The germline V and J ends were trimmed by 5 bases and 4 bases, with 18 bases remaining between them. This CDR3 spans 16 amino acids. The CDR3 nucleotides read TGTGCCAGCAGTCCCGCAGGGGCTACCGCATACAATGAGCAGTTCTTC. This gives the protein CASSPAGATAYNEQFF.

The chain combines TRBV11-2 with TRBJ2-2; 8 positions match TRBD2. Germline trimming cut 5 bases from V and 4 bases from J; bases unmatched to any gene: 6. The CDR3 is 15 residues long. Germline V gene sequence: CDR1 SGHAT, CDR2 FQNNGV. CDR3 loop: CASSRAGVATGELFF. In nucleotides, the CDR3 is TGTGCCAGCAGCCGAGCGGGAGTAGCCACCGGGGAGCTGTTTTTT.

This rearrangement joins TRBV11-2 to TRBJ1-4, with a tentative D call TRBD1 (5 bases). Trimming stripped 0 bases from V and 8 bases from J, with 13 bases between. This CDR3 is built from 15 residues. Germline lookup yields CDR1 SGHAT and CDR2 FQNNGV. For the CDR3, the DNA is TGTGCCAGCAGCTTAGATTGGAGGGGTCGGGAAAAACTGTTTTTT. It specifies CASSLDWRGREKLFF.

CDR3 coding DNA: TGTGCCAGCAGCCCTCTCACCATATATTTT. This sequence encodes CASSPLTIYF. This rearrangement joins TRBV5-5 to TRBJ1-3; D not resolved. Germline CDR1 reads SGHKS; CDR2 reads YYEKEE (reference sequence). V was pared by 4 bases and J by 9 bases, with 5 bases between. The CDR3 totals 10 residues.

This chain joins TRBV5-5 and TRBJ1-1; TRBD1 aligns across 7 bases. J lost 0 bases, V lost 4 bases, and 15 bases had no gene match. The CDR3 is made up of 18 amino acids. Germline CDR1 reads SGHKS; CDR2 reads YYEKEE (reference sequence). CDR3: CASSKYRTGAGMNTEAFF. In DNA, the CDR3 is TGTGCCAGCAGCAAATATCGGACAGGAGCTGGCATGAACACTGAAGCTTTCTTT.

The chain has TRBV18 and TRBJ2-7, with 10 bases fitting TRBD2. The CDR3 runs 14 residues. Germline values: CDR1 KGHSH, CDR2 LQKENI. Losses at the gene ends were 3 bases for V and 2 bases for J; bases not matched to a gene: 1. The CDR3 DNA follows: TGTGCCAGCTCACCGGGACTAGCGACCTACGAGCAGTACTTC. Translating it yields CASSPGLATYEQYF. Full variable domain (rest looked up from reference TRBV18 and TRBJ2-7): NAGVMQNPRHLVRRRGQEARLRCSPMKGHSHVYWYRQLPEEGLKFMVYLQKENIIDESGMPKERFSAEFPKEGPSILRIQQVVRGDSAAYFCASSPGLATYEQYFGPGTRLTVT.

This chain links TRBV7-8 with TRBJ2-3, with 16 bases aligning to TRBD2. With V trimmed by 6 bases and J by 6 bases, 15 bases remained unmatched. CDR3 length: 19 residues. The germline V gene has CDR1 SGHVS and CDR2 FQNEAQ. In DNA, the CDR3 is TGTGCCAGCAGAGAAACCGGGACTAGCGGGAGGGCCCGTGTTGATACGCAGTATTTT. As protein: CASRETGTSGRARVDTQYF.

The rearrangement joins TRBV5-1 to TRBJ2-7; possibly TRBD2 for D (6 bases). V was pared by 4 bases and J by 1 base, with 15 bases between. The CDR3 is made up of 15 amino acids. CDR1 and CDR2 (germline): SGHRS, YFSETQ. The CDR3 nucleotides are TGCGCCAGCAGCCCGGCGACCGGGAGATCCTACGAGCAGTACTTC. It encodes CASSPATGRSYEQYF.

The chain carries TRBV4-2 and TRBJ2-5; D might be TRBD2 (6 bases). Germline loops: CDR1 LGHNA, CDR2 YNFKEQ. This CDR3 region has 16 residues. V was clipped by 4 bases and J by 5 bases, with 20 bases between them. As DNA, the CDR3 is TGTGCCAGCAGCCGATCGGGAGTAAGATCTTCCGAGACCCAGTACTTC. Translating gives CASSRSGVRSSETQYF.

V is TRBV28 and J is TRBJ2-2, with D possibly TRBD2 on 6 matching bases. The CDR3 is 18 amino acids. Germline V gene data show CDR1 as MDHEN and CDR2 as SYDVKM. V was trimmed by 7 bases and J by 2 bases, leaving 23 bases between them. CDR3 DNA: TGTGCCAGCATCCATTTGGGGGGAGCGGCCCTTAACACCGGGGAGCTGTTTTTT. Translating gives CASIHLGGAALNTGELFF.

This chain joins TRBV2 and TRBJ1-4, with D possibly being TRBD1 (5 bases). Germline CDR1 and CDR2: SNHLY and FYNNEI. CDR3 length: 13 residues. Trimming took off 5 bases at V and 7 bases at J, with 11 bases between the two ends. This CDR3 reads CASSLSGFEKLFF. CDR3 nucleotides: TGTGCCAGCAGTCTATCAGGGTTTGAAAAACTGTTTTTT.

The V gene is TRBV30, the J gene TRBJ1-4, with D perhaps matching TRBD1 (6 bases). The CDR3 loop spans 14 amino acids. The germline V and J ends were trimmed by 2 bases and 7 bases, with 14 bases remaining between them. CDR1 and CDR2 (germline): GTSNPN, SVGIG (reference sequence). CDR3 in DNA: TGTGCCTGGAGTCGGGGGGGCGCGGGTGAAAAACTGTTTTTT. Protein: CAWSRGGAGEKLFF.

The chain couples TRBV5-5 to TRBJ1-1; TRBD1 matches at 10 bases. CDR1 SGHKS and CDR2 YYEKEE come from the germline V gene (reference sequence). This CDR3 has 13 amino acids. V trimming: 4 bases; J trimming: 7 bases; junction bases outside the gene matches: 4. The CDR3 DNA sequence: TGTGCCAGCAGCCCGGGACAGGGGATTGAAGCTTTCTTT. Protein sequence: CASSPGQGIEAFF.

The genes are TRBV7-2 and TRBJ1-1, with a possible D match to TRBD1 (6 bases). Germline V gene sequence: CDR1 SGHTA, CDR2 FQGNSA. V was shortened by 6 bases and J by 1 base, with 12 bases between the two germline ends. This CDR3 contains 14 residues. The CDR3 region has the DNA TGTGCCAGCAGGTCGGGACAACGGAACACTGAAGCTTTCTTT. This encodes CASRSGQRNTEAFF.

DNA for the CDR3: TGTGCCAGCAGCCCCGGGACAGCTAATGGCTACACCTTC. This gives the protein CASSPGTANGYTF. V gene TRBV5-6 combines with J gene TRBJ1-2, with 7 positions matching TRBD1. The CDR3 sequence is 13 residues long. Trimming removed 4 bases from V and 6 bases from J; junction bases left unmatched: 6. In germline, CDR1 is SGHDT, CDR2 YYEEEE. The complete variable domain, with remaining parts taken from reference TRBV5-6 and TRBJ1-2, reads DAGVTQSPTHLIKTRGQQVTLRCSPKSGHDTVSWYQQALGQGPQFIFQYYEEEERQRGNFPDRFSGHQFPNYSSELNVNALLLGDSALYLCASSPGTANGYTFGSGTRLTVV.

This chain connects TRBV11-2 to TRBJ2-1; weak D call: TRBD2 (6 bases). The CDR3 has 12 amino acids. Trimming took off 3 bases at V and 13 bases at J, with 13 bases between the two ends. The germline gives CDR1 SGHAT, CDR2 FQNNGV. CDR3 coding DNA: TGTGCCAGCAGCTTGGGAGGAGGGCCCCAGTTCTTC. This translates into CASSLGGGPQFF.

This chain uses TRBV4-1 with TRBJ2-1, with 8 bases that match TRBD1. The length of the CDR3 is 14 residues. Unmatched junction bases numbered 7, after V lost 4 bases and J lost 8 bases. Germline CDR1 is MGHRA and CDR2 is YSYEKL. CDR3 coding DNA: TGCGCCAGCAGCCCCGGGACAGGAATCGATGAGCAGTTCTTC. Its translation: CASSPGTGIDEQFF.

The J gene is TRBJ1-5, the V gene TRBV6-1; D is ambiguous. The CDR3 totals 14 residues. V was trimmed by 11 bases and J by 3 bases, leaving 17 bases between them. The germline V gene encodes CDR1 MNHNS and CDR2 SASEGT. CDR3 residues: CALRGSEFNQPQHF. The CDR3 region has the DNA TGTGCCCTGAGAGGGTCGGAATTCAATCAGCCCCAGCATTTT.

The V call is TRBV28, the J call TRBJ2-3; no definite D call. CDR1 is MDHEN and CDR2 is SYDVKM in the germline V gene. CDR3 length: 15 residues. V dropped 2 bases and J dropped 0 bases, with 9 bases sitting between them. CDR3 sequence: CASSLVVPSTDTQYF. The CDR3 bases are TGTGCCAGCAGTTTAGTCGTCCCTAGCACAGATACGCAGTATTTT.

CDR3 nucleotide sequence: TGTGCCAGCAGTTTACCGACAGGGGCGGAGGAGCAGTACTTC. Amino acids: CASSLPTGAEEQYF. The V call is TRBV28, the J call TRBJ2-7, with 8 bases matching TRBD1. J was trimmed by 7 bases and V by 2 bases; bases with no gene match: 7. The CDR3 spans 14 residues. Germline-derived CDR1 and CDR2 are MDHEN and SYDVKM.